This TCR beta chain was found in a study of graft-versus-host responses after intestinal transplantation. On the study more broadly: Each recipient received anti-thymocyte globulin induction, then tacrolimus and steroids for around 3 years.

Generated by immunoSEQ multiplex PCR, the TCRdb table keeps only in-frame clones and is missing some. The sample holds 74,000 or so clones, roughly 90% seen once. In germline, CDR1 is ENHRY, CDR2 SYGVKD. Trimming pared 0 bases from V and 2 bases from J, leaving 4 bases between. This CDR3 spans 13 amino acids. This receptor was obtained from a human patient who received an intestinal transplant, so some T cells may come from the graft donor. V usage is TRBV10-3 and J usage is TRBJ2-5, with D unclear. The input for sequencing was PBMCs, taken 98 days after intestinal transplantation. The CDR3 nucleotides read TGTGCCATCAGTGAGTCGATGCAAGAGACCCAGTACTTC. This translates into CAISESMQETQYF.